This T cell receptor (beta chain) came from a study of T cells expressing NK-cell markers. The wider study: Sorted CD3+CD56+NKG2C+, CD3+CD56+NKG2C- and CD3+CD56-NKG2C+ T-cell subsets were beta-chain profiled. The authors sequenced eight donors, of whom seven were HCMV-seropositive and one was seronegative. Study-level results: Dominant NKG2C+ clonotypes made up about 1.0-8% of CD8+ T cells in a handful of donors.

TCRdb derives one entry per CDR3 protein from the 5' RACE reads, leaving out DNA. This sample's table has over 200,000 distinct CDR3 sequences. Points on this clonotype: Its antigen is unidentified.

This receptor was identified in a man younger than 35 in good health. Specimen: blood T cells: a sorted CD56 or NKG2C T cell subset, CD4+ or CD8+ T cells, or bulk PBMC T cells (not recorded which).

The CDR3 sequence is CATPLGRNTDTQYF. The gene calls are TRBV24-1 and TRBJ2-3; there is no DNA to check the TCRdb D call of TRBD1. CDR3 length: 14 amino acids. CDR1 KGHDR and CDR2 SFDVKD come from the germline V gene.